This T cell receptor (beta chain) was retrieved from a study of lymphopenia after photon versus proton radiotherapy. Broader study findings: Proton therapy kept repertoires fairly stable, unlike photons, which gained effector/memory cells. Better survival with proton therapy was suggested as possible, not demonstrated. Post-nadir TCR diversity decline inversely tracked overall survival among those who died.

About this clone itself: Its target is unknown.

This table comes from immunoSEQ multiplex PCR, and its TCRdb copy is limited to in-frame clones, with some not included. The table records some 33,000 clones, about 90% of them present only once. The CDR3 has 14 amino acids. Trimming took 2 bases from V and 2 from J, leaving 6 bases between them. Germline loops: CDR1 SNHLY, CDR2 FYNNEI. The chain couples TRBV2 to TRBJ2-2; D remains ambiguous. This TCR derives from a woman aged 50 to 60 with pancreatic cancer. Sequencing used peripheral blood, obtained from a patient treated with photon-based radiotherapy. CDR3 amino acids: CASSERHNTGELFF. CDR3 DNA: TGTGCCAGCAGTGAAAGGCACAACACCGGGGAGCTGTTTTTT.